This T cell receptor beta chain was profiled in a study of CD4 T cells in relation to SARS-CoV-2 and coronaviruses. In the study overall: ViraFEST: approximately 10-day antigen culture of PBMCs, then TCR beta CDR3 sequencing.

CD4+ T cells from unexposed donors were obtained before the COVID-19 pandemic (2011-2018). The cells were cultured for 10 days before CD4+ T cells were isolated. About 2 million PBMCs per well were cultured with 9 to 10 IU/ml IL-2. Study-wide points: In around two thirds of donors, memory CD4+ clonotypes crossrecognized SARS-CoV-2 and at least one common cold coronavirus spike.

A note on this clone: The target antigen is unknown.

Profiled with immunoSEQ multiplex PCR; TCRdb holds only in-frame clones, not every one. This table holds just under 20,000 clones, around 80% found once. This CDR3 comprises 16 residues. The V and J ends lost 2 bases and 3 bases respectively, with 15 bases between them. Germline CDR1 and CDR2: KGHSH and LQKENI. The TCR was taken from a human donor in good health. The sample consisted of CD4+ T cells from PBMCs, cultured in vitro. The chain links TRBV18 to TRBJ2-3, with D possibly being TRBD1 or TRBD2 (6 bases each). The CDR3 DNA reads TGTGCCAGCTCACCATTGTCCGGGGGCTCGACAGATACGCAGTATTTT. Translating it yields CASSPLSGGSTDTQYF. Together with reference TRBV18 and TRBJ2-3, the CDR3 gives the full variable domain: NAGVMQNPRHLVRRRGQEARLRCSPMKGHSHVYWYRQLPEEGLKFMVYLQKENIIDESGMPKERFSAEFPKEGPSILRIQQVVRGDSAAYFCASSPLSGGSTDTQYFGPGTRLTVL.